The source of this TCR beta chain is a study of T cells in Graves' hyperthyroidism and ophthalmopathy (dated by TCRdb to the late 2010s). Study-level background: Peripheral blood samples were taken at the time of initial diagnosis, prior to any treatment. To identify distinguishing TCR V-J signatures, a discovery cohort of around 100 patients was used, comprising 40 to 45 with Graves' ophthalmopathy and approximately 58 with stable Graves' hyperthyroidism. In addition, the study compared T-cell repertoires in thyroid tissue and in blood from 6 or 7 Graves' hyperthyroidism patients. The approximately 100 discovery patients were randomly divided into training and test sets at a 7:3 ratio. The paper reports TCR Vbeta CDR3 sequencing of 140 or so peripheral blood samples: around 45 ophthalmopathy, under 80 hyperthyroidism and 17 progressor patients. Whether ophthalmopathy could be predicted prospectively was tested in an independent validation cohort made up of fewer than 20 hyperthyroidism patients plus 17 patients who later progressed to ophthalmopathy. After blood sampling, hyperthyroidism patients were treated with methimazole at a starting dose of 30 mg daily, and ophthalmopathy patients were treated with high-dose intravenous methylprednisolone. Study-wide findings and limitations: A 13 V-J signature model separated ophthalmopathy from stable hyperthyroidism, with roughly 88% sensitivity and 81% to 82% specificity in cross-validation and 80%/75% in testing. Blood samples also contained most of the expanded thyroid clonotypes (frequency above 0.001), which suggests that blood repertoires may reflect thyroid immune responses. In validation, the model predicted progression to ophthalmopathy with approximately 71% sensitivity and approximately 78% specificity, a median of about 6.7 months before onset. No statistical method was used to fix the sample size in advance, and group allocation was not hidden from the investigators.

Counted from cysteine to phenylalanine, this CDR3 has 15 amino acids. CDR3 DNA is the only sequence kept; it has 45 bases, read in frame from the first base. CDR1 and CDR2 were assigned from the germline V gene as SGHRS and YFSETQ. V drops 0 bases and J drops 5 bases, leaving 11 bases in between. This clonotype was recorded many times. It lacks a known antigen. No much larger clonotype is one base removed from it; base qualities were not supplied. Amplification of TCR beta CDR3 regions was carried out from RNA transcripts. The TCR CDR3 was subjected to a first round of RT-PCR using the HTBI primer set and the Qiagen OneStep RT-PCR kit. Libraries were constructed in a second round of multiplex PCR, after which size selection and purification were carried out. Sequencing of the libraries was done on an Illumina HiSeq2000 using paired-end 100 bp reads. Per the source publication's procedure: SOAPnuke was used to process the raw data, removing reads that contained adapters or uncalled bases, had a mean Phred below 15, or lacked an exact match to the constant primer or identifier. High-quality paired reads were merged with COPE v1.2.5, and unique nucleotide sequences were defined as clonotypes. MiTCR v1.1 was used to align the clonotypes against IMGT TRBV, TRBD and TRBJ reference segments. Only V-J combinations with frequency above 0.0001, covering 99.2% of repertoires, were analysed. The TCS score was defined as F50 (clonal expansion) divided by E x V (chaos), with BLOSUM62-based TCRdist calculated between CDR3 peptides within each V-J. Welch's t-statistics and random forest reduced 450 to 600 V-J features to around 14, which were used in a naive Bayes classifier (R e1071). In TCRdb, the public reads were trimmed at Q25 with fastp and aligned with MiXCR, with productive beta chains retained. Each record represents a unique CDR3 protein, reported with the most common genes and DNA among its rows. These V and J calls are TCRdb output, not the study's own analysis. Across this sample there are roughly 530,000 distinct CDR3 sequences, with under 20% seen only once. 17% of the sample is held by the ten biggest clonotypes.

In the ophthalmopathy patients, disease was moderately to severely active, with a Clinical Activity Score of 3 or more, a NOSPECS grade of 4 or more, and a duration of less than 3 months. Exclusion was applied to patients with uncontrolled infections, other autoimmune diseases, pregnancy or lactation. Clinical symptoms, serum thyroxine and TRAb, thyroid ultrasound, and orbital computed tomography formed the basis for the diagnoses. PBMCs were separated from roughly 10 ml of fresh peripheral blood using Ficoll-Paque density gradient centrifugation. Total RNA was extracted with Trizol reagent, and quality was checked on an Agilent 2100 Bioanalyzer.

This receptor chain uses TRBV5-1 and TRBJ1-4; 5 matching bases give a weak D call of TRBD1. The sequenced sample consisted of blood. The sequence derives from a woman between 18 and 29 years old with Graves' ophthalmopathy. In nucleotide form, the sequence is TGCGCCAGCAGCTTGGCCGGAGGGACGAATGAAAAACTGTTTTTT. Translation gives CASSLAGGTNEKLFF.